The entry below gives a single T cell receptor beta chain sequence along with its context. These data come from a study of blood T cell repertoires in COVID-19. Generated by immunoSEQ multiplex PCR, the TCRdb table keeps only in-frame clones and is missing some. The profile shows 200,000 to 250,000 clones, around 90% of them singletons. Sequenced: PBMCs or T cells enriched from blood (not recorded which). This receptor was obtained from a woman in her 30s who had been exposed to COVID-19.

The CDR3 region is CASSLTSGDYNEQFF. CDR3 nucleotide sequence: TGTGCCAGCTCGCTGACTAGCGGGGACTACAATGAGCAGTTCTTC. This chain connects TRBV18 to TRBJ2-1; 11 nucleotides line up with TRBD2. The CDR3 sequence is 15 residues long. Germline V gene sequence: CDR1 KGHSH, CDR2 LQKENI. Trimming cost V 6 bases and J 3 bases; bases outside gene matches: 4.